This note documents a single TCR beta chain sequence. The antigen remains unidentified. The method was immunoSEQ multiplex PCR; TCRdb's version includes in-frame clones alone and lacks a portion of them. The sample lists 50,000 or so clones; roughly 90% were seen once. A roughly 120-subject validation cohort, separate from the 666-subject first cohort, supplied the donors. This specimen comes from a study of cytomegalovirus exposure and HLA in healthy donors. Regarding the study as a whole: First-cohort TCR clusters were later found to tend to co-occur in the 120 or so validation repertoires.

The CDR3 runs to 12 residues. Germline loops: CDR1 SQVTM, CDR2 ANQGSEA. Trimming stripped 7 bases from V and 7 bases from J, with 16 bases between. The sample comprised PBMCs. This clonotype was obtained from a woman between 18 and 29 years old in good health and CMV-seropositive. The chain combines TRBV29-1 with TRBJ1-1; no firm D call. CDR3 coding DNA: TGCAGCGGCCAGTTGGGTGAGGGTGAAGCTTTCTTT. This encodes CSGQLGEGEAFF.